These 13 T cell receptor beta chains originate from one sample sequenced in a study of cytomegalovirus exposure and HLA in healthy donors. It was with 60 Vbeta and 13 Jbeta primers that the PCR ran. TCRdb keeps only in-frame clones here, not all; method: immunoSEQ multiplex PCR. The sample has some 95,000 clones, just under 80% seen once. The specimen sequenced was PBMCs. The origin of the receptors is a man aged 25-40 years in good health and CMV-seronegative.

The chain carries TRBV12-5 and TRBJ1-1; a weak D match, TRBD1 (5 bases). The germline V gene encodes CDR1 LGHNT and CDR2 FRNRAP. Trimming took 3 bases from V and 4 from J, leaving 12 bases between them. The CDR3 is 14 residues long. The CDR3 is CASGFDSWATEAFF. The CDR3 DNA follows: TGTGCTAGTGGTTTTGACAGTTGGGCCACTGAAGCTTTCTTT.

The J gene is TRBJ1-3, the V gene TRBV7-9, with D maybe TRBD1 (5 bases). The germline V gene has CDR1 SEHNR and CDR2 FQNEAQ (reference sequence). The CDR3 contains 16 residues. Trimming removed 5 bases at V and 4 bases at J, with 18 bases between. This CDR3 reads CASSLGGGGDGNTIYF. CDR3 coding DNA: TGTGCCAGCAGCCTCGGCGGCGGGGGGGACGGAAACACCATATATTTT.

This chain connects TRBV14 to TRBJ1-6, with D maybe TRBD1 (6 bases). The germline V and J ends were trimmed by 4 bases and 6 bases, with 19 bases remaining between them. Germline values: CDR1 SGHDN, CDR2 FVKESK. CDR3 length: 17 residues. The CDR3 loop is CASSPSRDTVSNSPLHF. The CDR3 DNA reads as TGTGCCAGCAGCCCATCTCGGGACACAGTTTCTAATTCACCCCTCCACTTT. Full variable domain (remainder filled in from reference TRBV14 and TRBJ1-6): EAGVTQFPSHSVIEKGQTVTLRCDPISGHDNLYWYRRVMGKEIKFLLHFVKESKQDESGMPNNRFLAERTGGTYSTLKVQPAELEDSGVYFCASSPSRDTVSNSPLHFGNGTRLTVT.

Regarding this clone: The junction departs from germline at one end; a sequencing error may be responsible. The same CDR3 can be traced to other DNA sequences in this sample. This chain links TRBV2 with TRBJ1-1, with TRBD1 identical over 7 bases. The CDR3 totals 13 residues. Per germline, CDR1 SNHLY and CDR2 FYNNEI. CDR3 DNA sequence: TGTGCCAGCAGTACAGGGGCCGTCACTGAAGCCTTCTTT. This sequence encodes CASSTGAVTEAFF.

This sequence joins TRBV5-1 and TRBJ2-3; 12 bases align to TRBD2. The CDR3 has 17 residues. The J segment lost 4 bases and the V segment lost 3 bases, leaving 9 bases of the junction unmatched. Germline loops: CDR1 SGHRS, CDR2 YFSETQ. CDR3 bases: TGCGCCAGCAGCTCAAATCTAGCGGGGGGGCCCGCAGATACGCAGTATTTT. Translation gives CASSSNLAGGPADTQYF.

The chain is built from TRBV6-5 and TRBJ2-7; TRBD2 matches 10 bases. The CDR3 totals 16 residues. Germline V gives CDR1 MNHEY, CDR2 SVGAGI. V lost 2 bases to trimming and J lost 2 bases; unmatched junction nucleotides: 6. CDR3 amino acids: CASSYLGLALTYEQYF. The DNA for the CDR3 is TGTGCCAGCAGTTACCTGGGACTAGCGCTAACCTACGAGCAGTACTTC.

This clone was seen only once. This chain connects TRBV9 to TRBJ2-3; D perhaps matches TRBD2 (7 bases). This CDR3 has 17 residues. V gave up 4 bases and J gave up 4 bases, with 22 bases separating them. Germline V gene lookup returns CDR1 SGDLS and CDR2 YYNGEE. DNA for the CDR3: TGTGCCAGCAGCCCTAGGGGGGGGTCCCGCCTCCCAGATACGCAGTATTTT. Its protein product is CASSPRGGSRLPDTQYF.

The gene calls are TRBV4-2 and TRBJ2-1; D might be TRBD1 (6 bases). This CDR3 comprises 16 residues. Trimming shortened V by 1 base and J by 4 bases, and 14 bases separated the two germline ends. Looked up from germline, CDR1 is LGHNA and CDR2 is YNFKEQ. The CDR3 is CASSQANRVGYNEQFF. CDR3 nucleotide sequence: TGTGCCAGCAGCCAAGCTAACAGGGTGGGTTACAATGAGCAGTTCTTC.

The chain couples TRBV20-1 to TRBJ2-7; D is perhaps TRBD2 (5 bases). Looked up from germline, CDR1 is DFQATT and CDR2 is SNEGSKA (reference sequence). The CDR3 runs to 11 residues. Trimming removed 3 bases at V and 5 bases at J, with 8 bases between. For the CDR3, the DNA is TGCAGTGCTAGCCCTAGCCACGAGCAGTACTTC. This encodes CSASPSHEQYF.

This clone has only one observation. The chain's CDR3 is CASSPETGGGYTF. Here the CDR3 DNA reads TGTGCCAGCAGTCCAGAAACTGGCGGGGGCTACACCTTC. The chain links TRBV2 to TRBJ1-2, with no clear D. CDR1 is SNHLY and CDR2 is FYNNEI in the germline V gene. V lost 5 bases to trimming and J lost 8 bases, with 15 bases between them. The CDR3 covers 13 residues. Combining the CDR3 with reference TRBV2 and TRBJ1-2 gives the whole variable domain EPEVTQTPSHQVTQMGQEVILRCVPISNHLYFYWYRQILGQKVEFLVSFYNNEISEKSEIFDDQFSVERPDGSNFTLKIRSTKLEDSAMYFCASSPETGGGYTFGSGTRLTVV.

This chain connects TRBV28 to TRBJ2-1, with D possibly being TRBD1 (6 bases). From germline, CDR1 is MDHEN and CDR2 SYDVKM. The CDR3 covers 15 residues. Trimming removed 7 bases from V and 3 bases from J, with 16 bases in between. The CDR3 region is CASKVGPGVYNEQFF. Here the CDR3 DNA reads TGTGCCAGCAAGGTCGGACCAGGGGTCTACAATGAGCAGTTCTTC.

This chain links TRBV25-1 with TRBJ2-2, with a weak D call TRBD2 (6 bases). The length of the CDR3 is 18 residues. Trimming removed 1 base from V and 4 bases from J, with 19 bases in between. Germline V gene sequence: CDR1 MGHDK, CDR2 SYGVNS. CDR3 amino acids: CASSEFFIGGLATGELFF. The CDR3, as DNA: TGTGCCAGCAGTGAATTTTTTATCGGGGGACTTGCCACCGGGGAGCTGTTTTTT.

The sample holds a few counts of this clone. The genes are TRBV28 and TRBJ2-4, with 10 bases that match TRBD1. The germline CDR1 and CDR2 sequences are MDHEN and SYDVKM. J was trimmed by 5 bases and V by 8 bases; bases with no gene match: 3. The CDR3 is 13 residues long. DNA for the CDR3: TGTGCCAGCCTAGGGACAGGGGAAAACATTCAGTACTTC. Its protein product is CASLGTGENIQYF.